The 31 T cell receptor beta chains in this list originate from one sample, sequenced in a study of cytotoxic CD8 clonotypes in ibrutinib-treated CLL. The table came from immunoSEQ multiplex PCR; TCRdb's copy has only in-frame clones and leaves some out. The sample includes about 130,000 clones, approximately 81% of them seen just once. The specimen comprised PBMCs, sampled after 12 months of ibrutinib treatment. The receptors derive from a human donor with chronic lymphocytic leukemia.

This CDR3 reads CATSELGDTEAFF. The CDR3 coding sequence is TGTGCCACCTCAGAGCTTGGAGACACTGAAGCTTTCTTT. This rearrangement joins TRBV6-1 to TRBJ1-1; D unresolved. This CDR3 region has 13 residues. CDR1 is MNHNS and CDR2 is SASEGT in the germline V gene. The germline V and J ends were trimmed by 10 bases and 3 bases, with 15 bases remaining between them.

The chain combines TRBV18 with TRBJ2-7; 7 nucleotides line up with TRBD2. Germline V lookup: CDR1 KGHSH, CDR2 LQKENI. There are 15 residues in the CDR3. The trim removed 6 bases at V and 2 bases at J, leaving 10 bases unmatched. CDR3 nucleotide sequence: TGTGCCAGCTCGCGGGCCGGCGGGAGCACCTACGAGCAGTACTTC. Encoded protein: CASSRAGGSTYEQYF.

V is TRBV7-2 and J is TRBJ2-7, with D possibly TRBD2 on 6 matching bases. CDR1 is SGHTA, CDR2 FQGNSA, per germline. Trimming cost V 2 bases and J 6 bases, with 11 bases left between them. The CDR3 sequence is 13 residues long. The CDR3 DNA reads TGTGCCAGCAGCTTACTCACGACTAGCGAGCAGTACTTC. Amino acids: CASSLLTTSEQYF.

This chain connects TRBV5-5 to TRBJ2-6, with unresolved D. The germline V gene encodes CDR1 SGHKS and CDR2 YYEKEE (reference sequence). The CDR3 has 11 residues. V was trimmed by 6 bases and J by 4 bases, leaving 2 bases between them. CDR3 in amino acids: CASTGANVLTF. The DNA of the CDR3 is TGTGCCAGCACCGGGGCCAACGTCCTGACTTTC.

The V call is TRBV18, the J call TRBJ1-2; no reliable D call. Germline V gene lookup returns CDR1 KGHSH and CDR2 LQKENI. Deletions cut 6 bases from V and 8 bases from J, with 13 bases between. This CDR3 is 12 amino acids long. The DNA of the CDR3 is TGTGCCAGCTCGCGGACCGATACGGGCTACACCTTC. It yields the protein CASSRTDTGYTF.

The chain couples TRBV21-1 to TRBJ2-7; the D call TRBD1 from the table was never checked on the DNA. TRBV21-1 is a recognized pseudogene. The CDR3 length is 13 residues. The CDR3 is CARRRGQPHEQYF. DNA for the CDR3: TGTGCCCGGAGGAGGGGGCAACCCCACGAGCAGTACTTC.

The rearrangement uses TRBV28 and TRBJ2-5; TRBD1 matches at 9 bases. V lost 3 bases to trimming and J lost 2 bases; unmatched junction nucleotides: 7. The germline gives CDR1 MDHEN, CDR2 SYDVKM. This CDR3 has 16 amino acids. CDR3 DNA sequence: TGTGCCAGCAGTTTTAAGTATGGGACAGGGCAAGAGACCCAGTACTTC. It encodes CASSFKYGTGQETQYF.

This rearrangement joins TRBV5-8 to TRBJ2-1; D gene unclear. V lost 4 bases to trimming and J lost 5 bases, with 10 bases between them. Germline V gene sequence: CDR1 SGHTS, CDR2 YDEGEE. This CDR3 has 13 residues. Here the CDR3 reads CASSLWSNNEQFF. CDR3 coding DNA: TGTGCCAGCAGCCTGTGGAGTAACAATGAGCAGTTCTTC.

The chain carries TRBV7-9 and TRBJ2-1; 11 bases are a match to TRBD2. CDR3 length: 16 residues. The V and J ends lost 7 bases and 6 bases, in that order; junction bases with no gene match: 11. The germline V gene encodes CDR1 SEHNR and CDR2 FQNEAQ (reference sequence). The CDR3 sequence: CASTNPLAGEFNEQFF. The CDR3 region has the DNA TGTGCCAGCACCAACCCACTAGCGGGAGAGTTCAATGAGCAGTTCTTC.

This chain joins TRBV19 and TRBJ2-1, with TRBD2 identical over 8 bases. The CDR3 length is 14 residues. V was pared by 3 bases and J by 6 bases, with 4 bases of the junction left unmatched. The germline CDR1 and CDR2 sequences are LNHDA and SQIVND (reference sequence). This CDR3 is CASSIASGSNEQFF. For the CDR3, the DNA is TGTGCCAGTAGTATTGCTAGCGGGTCCAATGAGCAGTTCTTC.

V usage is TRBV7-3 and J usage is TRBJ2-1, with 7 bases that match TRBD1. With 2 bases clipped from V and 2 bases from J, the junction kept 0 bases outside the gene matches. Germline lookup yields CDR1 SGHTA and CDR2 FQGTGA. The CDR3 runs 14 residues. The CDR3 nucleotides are TGTGCCAGCAGCTTACAGGGGGCCTACAATGAGCAGTTCTTC. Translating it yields CASSLQGAYNEQFF.

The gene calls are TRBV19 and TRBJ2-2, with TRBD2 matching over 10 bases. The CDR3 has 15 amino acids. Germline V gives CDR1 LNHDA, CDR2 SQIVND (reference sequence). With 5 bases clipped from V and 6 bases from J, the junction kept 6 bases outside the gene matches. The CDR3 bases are TGTGCCAGTAGTGAAAAGCGGGAGGGGGCCGGGGAGCTGTTTTTT. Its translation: CASSEKREGAGELFF.

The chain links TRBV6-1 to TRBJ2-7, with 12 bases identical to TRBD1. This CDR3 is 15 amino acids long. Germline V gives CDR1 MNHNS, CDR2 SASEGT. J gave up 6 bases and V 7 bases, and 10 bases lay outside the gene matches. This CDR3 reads CASTLMGQGAGEQYF. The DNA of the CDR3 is TGTGCCAGCACCTTGATGGGACAGGGGGCAGGCGAGCAGTACTTC.

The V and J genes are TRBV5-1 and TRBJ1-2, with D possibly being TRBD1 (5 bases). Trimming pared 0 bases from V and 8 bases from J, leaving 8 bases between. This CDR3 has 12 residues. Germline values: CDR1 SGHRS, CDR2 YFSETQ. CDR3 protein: CASSLEGPGYTF. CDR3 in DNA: TGCGCCAGCAGCTTGGAGGGACCAGGCTACACCTTC.

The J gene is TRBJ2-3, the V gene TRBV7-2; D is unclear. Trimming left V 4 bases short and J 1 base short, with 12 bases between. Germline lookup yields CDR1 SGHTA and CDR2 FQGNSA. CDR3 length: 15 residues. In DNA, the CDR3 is TGTGCCAGCAGCTCGACCAGACTGGGCACAGATACGCAGTATTTT. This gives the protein CASSSTRLGTDTQYF.

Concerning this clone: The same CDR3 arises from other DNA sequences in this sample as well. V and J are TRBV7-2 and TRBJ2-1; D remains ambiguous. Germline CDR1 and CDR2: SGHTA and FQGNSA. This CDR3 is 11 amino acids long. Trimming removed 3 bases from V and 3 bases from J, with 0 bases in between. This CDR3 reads CASSFYNEQFF. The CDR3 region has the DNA TGTGCCAGCAGCTTCTACAATGAGCAGTTCTTC.

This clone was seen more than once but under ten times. CDR3 in amino acids: CASSPLGDQSDTEAFF. The CDR3 DNA is TGTGCCAGCAGCCCGCTAGGGGACCAGTCGGACACTGAAGCTTTCTTT. This chain uses TRBV5-6 with TRBJ1-1; D is perhaps TRBD1 (5 bases). This CDR3 has 16 amino acids. Germline CDR1 is SGHDT and CDR2 is YYEEEE. V gave up 4 bases and J gave up 3 bases, with 19 bases separating them.

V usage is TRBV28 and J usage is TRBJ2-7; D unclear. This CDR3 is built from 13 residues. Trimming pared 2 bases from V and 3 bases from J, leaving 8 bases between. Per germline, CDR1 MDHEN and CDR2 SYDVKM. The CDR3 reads CASSLQNFYEQYF. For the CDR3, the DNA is TGTGCCAGCAGTTTACAAAACTTCTACGAGCAGTACTTC. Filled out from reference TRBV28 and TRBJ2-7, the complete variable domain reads DVKVTQSSRYLVKRTGEKVFLECVQDMDHENMFWYRQDPGLGLRLIYFSYDVKMKEKGDIPEGYSVSREKKERFSLILESASTNQTSMYLCASSLQNFYEQYFGPGTRLTVT.

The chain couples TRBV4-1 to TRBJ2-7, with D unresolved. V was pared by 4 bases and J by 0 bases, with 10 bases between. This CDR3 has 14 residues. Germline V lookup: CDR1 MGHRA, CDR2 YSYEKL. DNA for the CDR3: TGCGCCAGCAGCCCTCGTGGCAGCTCCTACGAGCAGTACTTC. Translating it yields CASSPRGSSYEQYF.

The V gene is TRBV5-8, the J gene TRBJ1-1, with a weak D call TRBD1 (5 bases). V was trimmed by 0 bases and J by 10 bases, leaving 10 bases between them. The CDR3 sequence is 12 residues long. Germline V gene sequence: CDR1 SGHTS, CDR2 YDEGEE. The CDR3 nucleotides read TGTGCCAGCAGCTTGGGGGATGGGGGAGCTTTCTTT. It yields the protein CASSLGDGGAFF.

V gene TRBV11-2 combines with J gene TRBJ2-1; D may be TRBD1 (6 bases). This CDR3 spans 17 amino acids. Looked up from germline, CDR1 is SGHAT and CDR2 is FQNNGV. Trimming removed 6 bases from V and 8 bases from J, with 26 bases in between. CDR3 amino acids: CASSNRGTGTPGYEQFF. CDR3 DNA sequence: TGTGCCAGCAGTAATAGGGGTACCGGGACACCGGGGTATGAGCAGTTCTTC.

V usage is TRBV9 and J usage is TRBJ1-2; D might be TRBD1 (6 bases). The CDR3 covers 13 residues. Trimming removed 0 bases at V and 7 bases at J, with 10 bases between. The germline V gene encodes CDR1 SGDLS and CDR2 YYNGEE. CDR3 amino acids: CASSVDPGAGYTF. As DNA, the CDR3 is TGTGCCAGCAGCGTAGATCCGGGGGCTGGCTACACCTTC.

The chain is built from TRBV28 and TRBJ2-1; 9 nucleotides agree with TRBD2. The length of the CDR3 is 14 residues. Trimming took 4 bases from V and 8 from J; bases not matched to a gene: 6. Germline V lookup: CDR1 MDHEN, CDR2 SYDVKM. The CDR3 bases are TGTGCCAGCAGTTCCGCGGGAGGGAGACATGAGCAGTTCTTC. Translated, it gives CASSSAGGRHEQFF.

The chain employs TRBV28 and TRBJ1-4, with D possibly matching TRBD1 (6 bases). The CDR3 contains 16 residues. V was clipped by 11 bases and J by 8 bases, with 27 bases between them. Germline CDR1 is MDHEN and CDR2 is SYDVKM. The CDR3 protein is CAGISGARSLGEKLFF. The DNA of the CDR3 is TGTGCCGGGATTTCAGGGGCCAGGTCGCTAGGGGAAAAACTGTTTTTT.

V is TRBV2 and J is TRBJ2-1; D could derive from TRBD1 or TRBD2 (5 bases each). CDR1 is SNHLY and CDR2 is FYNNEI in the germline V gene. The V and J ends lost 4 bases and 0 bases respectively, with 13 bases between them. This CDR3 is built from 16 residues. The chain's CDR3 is CASSVGRLSSYNEQFF. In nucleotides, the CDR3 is TGTGCCAGCAGTGTGGGACGCTTAAGCTCCTACAATGAGCAGTTCTTC.

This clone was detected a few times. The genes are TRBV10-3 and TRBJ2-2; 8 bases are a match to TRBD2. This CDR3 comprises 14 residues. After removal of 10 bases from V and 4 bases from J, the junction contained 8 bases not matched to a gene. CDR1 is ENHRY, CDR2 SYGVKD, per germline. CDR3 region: CATRHGRGTGELFF. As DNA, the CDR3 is TGTGCCACCCGACACGGGAGGGGCACCGGGGAGCTGTTTTTT.

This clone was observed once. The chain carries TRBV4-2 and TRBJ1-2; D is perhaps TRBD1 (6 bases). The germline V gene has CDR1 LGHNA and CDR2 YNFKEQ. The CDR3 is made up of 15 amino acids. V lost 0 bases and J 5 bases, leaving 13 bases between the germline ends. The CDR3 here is CASSQDLARGYGYTF. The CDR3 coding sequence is TGTGCCAGCAGCCAAGATCTTGCCAGGGGTTATGGCTACACCTTC.

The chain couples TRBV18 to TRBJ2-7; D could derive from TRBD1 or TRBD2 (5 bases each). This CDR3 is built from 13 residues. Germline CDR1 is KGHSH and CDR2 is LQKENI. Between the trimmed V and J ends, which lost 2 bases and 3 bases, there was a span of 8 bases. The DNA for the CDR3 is TGTGCCAGCTCACCAGGGGACGACTACGAGCAGTACTTC. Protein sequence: CASSPGDDYEQYF.

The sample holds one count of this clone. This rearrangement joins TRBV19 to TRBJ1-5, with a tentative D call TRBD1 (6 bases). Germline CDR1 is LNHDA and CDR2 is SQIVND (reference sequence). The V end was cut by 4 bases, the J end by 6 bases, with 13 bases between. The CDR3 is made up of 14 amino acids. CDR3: CASSRGPRSQPQHF. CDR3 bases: TGTGCCAGTAGTAGGGGGCCACGTAGTCAGCCCCAGCATTTT.

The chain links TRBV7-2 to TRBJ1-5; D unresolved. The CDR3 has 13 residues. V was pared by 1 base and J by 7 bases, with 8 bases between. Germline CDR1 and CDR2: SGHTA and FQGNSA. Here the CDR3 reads CASSLGANQPQHF. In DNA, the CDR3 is TGTGCCAGCAGCTTAGGCGCGAACCAGCCCCAGCATTTT.

The CDR3 nucleotides read TGTGCCAGCAGCTTCAGATCGGTCTCCTACGAGCAGTACTTC. This sequence encodes CASSFRSVSYEQYF. The chain has TRBV7-2 and TRBJ2-7; D is uncertain. The V end was cut by 3 bases, the J end by 0 bases, with 9 bases between. Germline V gene lookup returns CDR1 SGHTA and CDR2 FQGNSA. The length of the CDR3 is 14 residues.